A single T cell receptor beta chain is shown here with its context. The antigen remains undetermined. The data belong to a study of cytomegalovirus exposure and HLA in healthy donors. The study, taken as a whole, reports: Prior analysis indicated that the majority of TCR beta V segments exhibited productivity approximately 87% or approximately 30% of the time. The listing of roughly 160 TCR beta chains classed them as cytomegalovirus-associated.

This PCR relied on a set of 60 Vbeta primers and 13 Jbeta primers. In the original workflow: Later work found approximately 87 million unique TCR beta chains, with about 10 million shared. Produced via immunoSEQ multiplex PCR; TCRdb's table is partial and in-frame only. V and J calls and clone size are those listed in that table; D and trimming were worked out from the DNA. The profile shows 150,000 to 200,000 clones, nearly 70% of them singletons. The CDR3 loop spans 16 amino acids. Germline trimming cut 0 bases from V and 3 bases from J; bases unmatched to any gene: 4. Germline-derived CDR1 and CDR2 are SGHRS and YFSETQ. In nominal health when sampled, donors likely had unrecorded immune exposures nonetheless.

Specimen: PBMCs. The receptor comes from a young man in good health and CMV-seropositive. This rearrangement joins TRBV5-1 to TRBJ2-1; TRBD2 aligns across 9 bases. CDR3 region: CASSLAGREGYNEQFF. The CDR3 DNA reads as TGCGCCAGCAGCTTGGCCGGGCGGGAGGGCTACAATGAGCAGTTCTTC. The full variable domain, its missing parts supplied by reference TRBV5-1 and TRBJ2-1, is KAGVTQTPRYLIKTRGQQVTLSCSPISGHRSVSWYQQTPGQGLQFLFEYFSETQRNKGNFPGRFSGRQFSNSRSEMNVSTLELGDSALYLCASSLAGREGYNEQFFGPGTRLTVL.